These 7 T cell receptor beta chains were all obtained from the same sample, sequenced in a study of CD8+ T cells in alopecia areata. Reverse transcription of extracted RNA yielded cDNA, which provided the sequencing template. Method: immunoSEQ multiplex PCR; TCRdb's copy keeps in-frame clones and lacks some. The table shows hundreds of thousands of clones, with 67% occurring only once. The input for sequencing was CD4+ T cells sorted from blood, taken at week 0. The receptor set was obtained from a human donor with alopecia areata.

The sample holds one count of this clone. V and J are TRBV6-6 and TRBJ2-1, with D perhaps given as TRBD1 or TRBD2 (5 bases each). The CDR3 totals 12 residues. Trimming shortened V by 3 bases and J by 7 bases, and 7 bases separated the two germline ends. Germline V gene lookup returns CDR1 MNHNY and CDR2 SVGAGI (reference sequence). CDR3 sequence: CASSYGGNEQFF. For the CDR3, the DNA is TGTGCCAGCAGTTATGGGGGAAATGAGCAGTTCTTC.

The chain carries TRBV30 and TRBJ1-4, with 7 nucleotides matching TRBD1. Germline CDR1 is GTSNPN and CDR2 is SVGIG (reference sequence). The ends lost 2 bases at V and 6 bases at J; junction bases unmatched: 6. The CDR3 spans 14 residues. The CDR3 reads CAWSPQGVYEKLFF. The CDR3 nucleotides are TGTGCCTGGAGTCCGCAGGGGGTATATGAAAAACTGTTTTTT.

The chain combines TRBV30 with TRBJ2-1; possibly TRBD2 for D (5 bases). Between the trimmed V and J ends, which lost 0 bases and 0 bases, there was a span of 9 bases. Germline V gene data show CDR1 as GTSNPN and CDR2 as SVGIG (reference sequence). This CDR3 has 15 amino acids. Here the CDR3 reads CAWSVRGGSYNEQFF. CDR3 DNA: TGTGCCTGGAGTGTACGGGGTGGCTCCTACAATGAGCAGTTCTTC.

V is TRBV29-1 and J is TRBJ1-3; no clear D. This CDR3 has 14 residues. V shed 8 bases and J shed 2 bases, with 16 bases lying between them. Germline assignment: CDR1 SQVTM and CDR2 ANQGSEA. The CDR3 reads CSILPAGTGNTIYF. The CDR3 DNA follows: TGCAGCATCCTCCCCGCGGGGACTGGAAACACCATATATTTT.

The CDR3 nucleotides are TGCGCCAGCAGCTTTTTAGGAGGGGCTACCTCCTACGAGCAGTACTTC. It is translated as CASSFLGGATSYEQYF. This chain links TRBV5-1 with TRBJ2-7; TRBD2 might be the D (6 bases). V lost 2 bases and J 0 bases, leaving 15 bases between the germline ends. This CDR3 contains 16 residues. From germline, CDR1 is SGHRS and CDR2 YFSETQ.

This chain connects TRBV10-3 to TRBJ2-3, with 8 bases fitting TRBD2. The junction had 3 bases not matched to a gene; V was cut back by 2 bases and J by 2 bases. In germline, CDR1 is ENHRY, CDR2 SYGVKD. The CDR3 contains 15 residues. The CDR3 loop is CAISEDGGDTDTQYF. The DNA of the CDR3 is TGTGCCATCAGTGAGGACGGGGGGGACACAGATACGCAGTATTTT.

The chain has TRBV5-1 and TRBJ2-5; TRBD2 is a possible D gene (6 bases). V lost 2 bases to trimming and J lost 0 bases, with 11 bases between them. CDR3 length equals 15 residues. Germline V gene lookup returns CDR1 SGHRS and CDR2 YFSETQ. CDR3 sequence (DNA): TGCGCCAGCAGCTTACTAGCTCTCCACCAAGAGACCCAGTACTTC. Encoded protein: CASSLLALHQETQYF.